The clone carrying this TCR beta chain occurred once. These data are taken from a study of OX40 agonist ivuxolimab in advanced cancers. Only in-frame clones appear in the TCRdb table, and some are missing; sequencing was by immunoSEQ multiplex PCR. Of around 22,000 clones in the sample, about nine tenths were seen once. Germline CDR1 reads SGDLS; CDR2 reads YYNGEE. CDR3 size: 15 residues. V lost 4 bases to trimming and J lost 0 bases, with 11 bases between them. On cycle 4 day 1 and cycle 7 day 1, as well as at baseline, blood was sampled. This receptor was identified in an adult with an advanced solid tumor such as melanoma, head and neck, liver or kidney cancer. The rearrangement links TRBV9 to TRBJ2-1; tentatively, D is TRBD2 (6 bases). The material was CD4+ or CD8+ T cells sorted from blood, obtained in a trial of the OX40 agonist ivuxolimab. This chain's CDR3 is CASSINSGSYNEQFF. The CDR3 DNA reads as TGTGCCAGCAGCATCAATAGCGGCTCCTACAATGAGCAGTTCTTC.